This TCR beta chain stems from a study of T cell responses to AZD1222 COVID-19 vaccine (dated by TCRdb to 2020 to 2023). Looking at the study overall: A total of over 230 trial participants underwent TCR sequencing, of whom some 210 received two doses of AZD1222 and about 26 received two doses of the MenACWY control vaccine. Enrollment into the trials was organized by age into subgroups of 18-55, 56-69 and 70-plus years, and those subgroups contained 148, 28 and 57 TCR-sequenced participants, respectively.

The CDR3 regions of human TCRbeta chains were analyzed by immunosequencing. Processing in the source paper ran as follows. TCRs in the repertoires were compared against a reference library of SARS-CoV-2-specific TCRs that had been generated with the MIRA antigen-specificity platform. Breadth was defined as the fraction of unique TCRs that were SARS-CoV-2-associated. Depth was defined as the fraction of total T cells that were SARS-CoV-2-associated. Using the MIRA data, each spike-specific TCR was assigned both to the spike region to which the TCR was reactive and to a CD4 or CD8 class. Log10-transformed breadth and depth values were compared by one-way ANOVA with Sidak's multiple comparisons tests. TCRdb re-hosts the immuneACCESS table, in-frame sequences only. Its copies lack some clones; in the studies checked, an unresolved V gene accounts for under half of them, and the cause for the rest is not known. V and J calls plus clone size are reproduced from that table; the DNA served to infer D and trimming. This sample is represented by 150,000 to 200,000 clones; approximately 90% of them were singletons. The ten largest make up 3.6% of the sample.

Of note for this clone: What antigen it recognizes has not been identified. Base qualities are not at hand, and no much larger clone is one base apart.

Overall results and qualifications from the work: After two AZD1222 doses, both the breadth and the depth of spike-specific TCRs were significantly higher than at day 0 and than in MenACWY recipients. In the small 56-69-year group, the increase in depth fell short of significance, most likely because of low power. Conclusions about previously exposed vaccinees were limited because only six AZD1222 recipients were SARS-CoV-2 seropositive at baseline. Reportedly, close to half of the unique spike-specific TCRs recognized epitopes lying outside the regions that are mutated in the B.1.351 and B.1.1.7 variants. Vaccine-associated CD4 TCRs spanned the whole spike protein, with dominant responses in regions 160-218 and 743-854. Most participants were white British and females outnumbered males, and the authors suggested that clonal diversity may have been underestimated. Because no day 14 peak-response samples were available, repertoires were characterized only after the peak T cell response.

Per the publication, the time point label means: about 28 days (+/-7) after the second vaccine dose. In the paper's terms, the treatment or condition label means: meningococcal conjugate vaccine given as trial control. The vaccinee samples were drawn from two UK trials, COV001 and COV002, one of which was a single-blind randomized controlled phase 2/3 trial testing AZD1222 (ChAdOx1 nCoV-19) in healthy adults. For TCRbeta chain sequencing, PBMC samples were collected from trial participants at day 0 and at day 28 after the second dose. The germline ends are 2 bases apart after V is trimmed by 5 bases and J by 0 bases. In the germline V gene (reference sequence), CDR1 corresponds to PRHDT and CDR2 to FYEKMQ. Reading from cysteine to phenylalanine, the CDR3 counts 11 amino acids. Solely the CDR3 DNA is kept, with 33 bases framed from the first base.

The chain links TRBV13 with TRBJ2-7; the D gene remains uncertain. Material: peripheral blood, obtained 28 days after the second dose of the MenACWY control vaccine. This receptor was obtained from an adult who received the MenACWY meningococcal vaccine as a control. The DNA is as follows: TGTGCCAGCAGCGACTCCTACGAGCAGTACTTC. The translation is CASSDSYEQYF.